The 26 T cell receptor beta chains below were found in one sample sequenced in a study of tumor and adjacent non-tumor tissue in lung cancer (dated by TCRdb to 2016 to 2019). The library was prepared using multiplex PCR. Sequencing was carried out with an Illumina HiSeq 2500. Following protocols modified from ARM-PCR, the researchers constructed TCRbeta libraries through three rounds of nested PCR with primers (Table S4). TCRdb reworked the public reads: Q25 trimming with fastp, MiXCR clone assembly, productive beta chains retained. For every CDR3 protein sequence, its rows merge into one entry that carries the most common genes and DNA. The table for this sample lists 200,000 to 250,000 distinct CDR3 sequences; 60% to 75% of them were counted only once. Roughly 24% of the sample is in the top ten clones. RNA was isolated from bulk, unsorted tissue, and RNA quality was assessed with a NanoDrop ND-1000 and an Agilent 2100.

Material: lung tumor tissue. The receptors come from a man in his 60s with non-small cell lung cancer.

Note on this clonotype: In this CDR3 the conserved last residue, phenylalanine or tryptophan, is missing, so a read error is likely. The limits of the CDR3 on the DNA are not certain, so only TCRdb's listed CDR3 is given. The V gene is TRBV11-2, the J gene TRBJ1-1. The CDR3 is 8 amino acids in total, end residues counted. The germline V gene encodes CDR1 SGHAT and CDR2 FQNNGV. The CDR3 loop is CASSSNSI.

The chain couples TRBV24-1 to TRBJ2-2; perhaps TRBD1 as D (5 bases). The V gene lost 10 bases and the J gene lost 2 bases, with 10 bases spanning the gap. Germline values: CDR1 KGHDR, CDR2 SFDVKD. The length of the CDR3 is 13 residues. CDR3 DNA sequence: TGTGCCACAGGACACTTAAACACCGGGGAGCTGTTTTTT. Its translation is CATGHLNTGELFF.

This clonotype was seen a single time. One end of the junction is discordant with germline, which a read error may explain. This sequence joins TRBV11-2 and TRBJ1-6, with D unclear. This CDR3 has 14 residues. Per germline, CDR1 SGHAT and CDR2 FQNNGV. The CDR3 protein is CTSSSGVCNSPLHF. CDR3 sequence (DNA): TGTACCAGCAGTTCTGGGGTGTGTAATTCACCCCTCCACTTT. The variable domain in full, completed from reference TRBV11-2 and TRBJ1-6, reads EAGVAQSPRYKIIEKRQSVAFWCNPISGHATLYWYQQILGQGPKLLIQFQNNGVVDDSQLPKDRFSAERLKGVDSTLKIQPAKLEDSAVYLCTSSSGVCNSPLHFGNGTRLTVT.

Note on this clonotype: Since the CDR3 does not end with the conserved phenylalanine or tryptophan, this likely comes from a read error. CDR3 residues: CSALTGTGGYEQYS. CDR3 nucleotide sequence: TGCAGTGCTCTGACCGGGACAGGGGGTTACGAGCAGTACTCC. The chain carries TRBV20-1 and TRBJ2-7; 11 bases are shared with TRBD1. V lost 5 bases to trimming and J lost 4 bases; unmatched junction nucleotides: 7. The CDR3 loop spans 14 amino acids. CDR1 and CDR2 from the germline V gene are DFQATT and SNEGSKA (reference sequence).

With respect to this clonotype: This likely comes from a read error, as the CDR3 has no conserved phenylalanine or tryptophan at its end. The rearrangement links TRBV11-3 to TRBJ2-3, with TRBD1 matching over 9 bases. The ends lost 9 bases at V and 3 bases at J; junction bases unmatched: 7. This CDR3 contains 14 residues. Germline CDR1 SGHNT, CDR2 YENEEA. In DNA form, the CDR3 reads TGTGCCAGTAGCCCCGGACAGGGGACAGATACGCAGTATATT. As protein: CASSPGQGTDTQYI.

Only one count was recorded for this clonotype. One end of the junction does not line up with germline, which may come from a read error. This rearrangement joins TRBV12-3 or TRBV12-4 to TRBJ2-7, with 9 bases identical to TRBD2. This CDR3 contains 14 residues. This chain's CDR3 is CDSRTTSGRYEHYF. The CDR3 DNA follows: TGTGACAGCAGGACAACTAGCGGGCGCTACGAGCATTACTTC.

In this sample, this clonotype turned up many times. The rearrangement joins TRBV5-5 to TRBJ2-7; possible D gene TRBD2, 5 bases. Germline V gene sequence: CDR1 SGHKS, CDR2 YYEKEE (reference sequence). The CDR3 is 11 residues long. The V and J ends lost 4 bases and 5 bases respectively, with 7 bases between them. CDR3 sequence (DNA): TGTGCCAGCAGCCCCGGGGACGAGCAGTACTTC. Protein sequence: CASSPGDEQYF.

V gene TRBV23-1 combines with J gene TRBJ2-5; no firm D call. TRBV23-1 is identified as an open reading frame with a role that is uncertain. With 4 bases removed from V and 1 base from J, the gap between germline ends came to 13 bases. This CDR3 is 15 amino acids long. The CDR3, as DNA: TGCGCCAGCAGTCGATCACCCACAGCCCAAGAGACCCAGTACTTC. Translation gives CASSRSPTAQETQYF.

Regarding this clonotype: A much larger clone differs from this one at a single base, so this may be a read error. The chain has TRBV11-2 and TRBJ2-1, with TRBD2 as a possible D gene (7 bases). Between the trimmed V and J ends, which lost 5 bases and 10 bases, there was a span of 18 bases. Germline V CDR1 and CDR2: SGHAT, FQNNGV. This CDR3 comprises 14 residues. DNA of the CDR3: TGTGCCAGCAGCCCTGTAGGACTAGGGGGGGAGCAGTTCTTC. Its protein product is CASSPVGLGGEQFF.

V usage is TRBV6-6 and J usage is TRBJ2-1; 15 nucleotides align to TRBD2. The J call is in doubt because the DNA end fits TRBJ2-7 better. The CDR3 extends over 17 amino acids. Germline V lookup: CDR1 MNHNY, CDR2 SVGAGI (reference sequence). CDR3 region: CASSSPGTSGGRGEQYF. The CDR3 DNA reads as TGTGCCAGCAGCTCCCCCGGGACTAGCGGGGGGCGAGGTGAGCAGTACTTC.

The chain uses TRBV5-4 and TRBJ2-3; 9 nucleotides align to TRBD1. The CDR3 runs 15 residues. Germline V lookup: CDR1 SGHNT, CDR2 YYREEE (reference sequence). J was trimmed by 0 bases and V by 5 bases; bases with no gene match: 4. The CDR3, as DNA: TGTGCCAGCAGATCCGGGACAGGGAGCACAGATACGCAGTATTTT. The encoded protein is CASRSGTGSTDTQYF.

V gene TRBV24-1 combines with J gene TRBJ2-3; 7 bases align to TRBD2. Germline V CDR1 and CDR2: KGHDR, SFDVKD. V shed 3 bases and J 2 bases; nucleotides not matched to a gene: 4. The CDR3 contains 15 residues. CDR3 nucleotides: TGTGCCACCAGTGATCTAGCGGAGGTCACAGATACGCAGTATTTT. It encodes CATSDLAEVTDTQYF.

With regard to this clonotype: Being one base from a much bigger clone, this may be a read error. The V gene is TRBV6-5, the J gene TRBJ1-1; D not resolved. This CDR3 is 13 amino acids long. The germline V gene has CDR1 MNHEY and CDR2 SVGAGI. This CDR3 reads CASSYSGNTEALF. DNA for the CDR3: TGTGCCAGCAGTTACTCAGGGAACACTGAAGCTTTGTTT.

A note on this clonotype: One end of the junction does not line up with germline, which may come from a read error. The CDR3 sequence: CASSLDKTGRETQYF. The CDR3 coding sequence is TGTGCCAGTAGCTTGGACAAGACCGGACGGGAGACCCAGTATTTC. The chain uses TRBV11-2 and TRBJ2-5; tentatively, D is TRBD2 (6 bases). The CDR3 sequence is 15 residues long. The V gene's germline CDR1 is SGHAT and CDR2 FQNNGV.

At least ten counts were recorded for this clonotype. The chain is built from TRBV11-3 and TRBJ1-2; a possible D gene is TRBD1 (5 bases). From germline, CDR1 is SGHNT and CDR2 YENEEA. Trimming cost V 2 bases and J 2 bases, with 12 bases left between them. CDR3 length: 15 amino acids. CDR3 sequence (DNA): TGTGCCAGCAGCTTATCGTCAGGGTTGAACTATGGCTACACCTTC. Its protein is CASSLSSGLNYGYTF.

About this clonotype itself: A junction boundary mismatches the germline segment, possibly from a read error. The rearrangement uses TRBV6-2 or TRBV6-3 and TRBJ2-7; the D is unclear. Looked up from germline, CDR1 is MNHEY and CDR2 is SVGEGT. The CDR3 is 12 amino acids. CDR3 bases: TGTGCCAGCAGTTGGAAACTTTACGAGCAATACTTC. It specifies CASSWKLYEQYF.

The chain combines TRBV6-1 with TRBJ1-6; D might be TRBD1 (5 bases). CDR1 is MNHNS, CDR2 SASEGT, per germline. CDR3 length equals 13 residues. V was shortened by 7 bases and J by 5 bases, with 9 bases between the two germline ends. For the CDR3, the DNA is TGTGCCAGCAATAGGGGAAATAATTCACCCCTCCACTTT. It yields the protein CASNRGNNSPLHF.

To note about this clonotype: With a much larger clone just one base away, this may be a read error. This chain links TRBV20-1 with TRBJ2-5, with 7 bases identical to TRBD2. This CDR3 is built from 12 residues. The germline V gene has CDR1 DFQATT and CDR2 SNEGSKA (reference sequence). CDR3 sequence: CSAGVTQETQYF. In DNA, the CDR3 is TGCAGCGCGGGGGTCACCCAAGAGACCCAGTACTTC.

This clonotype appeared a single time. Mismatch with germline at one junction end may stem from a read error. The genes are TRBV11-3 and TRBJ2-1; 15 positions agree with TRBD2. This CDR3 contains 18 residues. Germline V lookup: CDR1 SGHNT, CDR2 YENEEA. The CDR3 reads CASSQGLAGGHSYDEQFF. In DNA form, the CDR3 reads TGTGCCAGCAGCCAGGGACTAGCGGGGGGCCACTCCTACGATGAGCAGTTCTTC.

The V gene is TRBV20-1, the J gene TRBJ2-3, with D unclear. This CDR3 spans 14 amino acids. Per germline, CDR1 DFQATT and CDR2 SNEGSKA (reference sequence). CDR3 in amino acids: CTVRVSGRTDTQYF. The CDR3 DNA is TGCACTGTTAGAGTGTCAGGTCGCACAGATACGCAGTATTTT.

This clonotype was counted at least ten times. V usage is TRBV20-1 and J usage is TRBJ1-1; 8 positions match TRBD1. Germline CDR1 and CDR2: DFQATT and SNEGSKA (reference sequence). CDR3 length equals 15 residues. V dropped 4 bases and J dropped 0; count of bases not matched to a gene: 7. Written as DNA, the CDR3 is TGCAGTGCTACAGGGGGCCCAGTCCTGAACACTGAAGCTTTCTTT. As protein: CSATGGPVLNTEAFF.

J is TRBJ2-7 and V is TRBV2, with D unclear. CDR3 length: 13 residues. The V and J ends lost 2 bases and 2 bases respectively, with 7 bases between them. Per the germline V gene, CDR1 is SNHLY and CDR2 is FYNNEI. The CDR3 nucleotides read TGTGCCAGCAGTGAAACAGAACCCTACGAGCAGTACTTC. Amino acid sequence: CASSETEPYEQYF.

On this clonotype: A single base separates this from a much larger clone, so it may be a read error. CDR3 residues: CSGVGDSNNQPQHF. In DNA, the CDR3 is TGCAGTGGGGTCGGGGACAGTAACAATCAGCCCCAGCATTTT. This chain links TRBV20-1 with TRBJ1-5; 7 nucleotides line up with TRBD1. Germline V gene sequence: CDR1 DFQATT, CDR2 SNEGSKA (reference sequence). This CDR3 region has 14 residues. Trimming removed 7 bases from V and 3 bases from J; junction bases left unmatched: 9.

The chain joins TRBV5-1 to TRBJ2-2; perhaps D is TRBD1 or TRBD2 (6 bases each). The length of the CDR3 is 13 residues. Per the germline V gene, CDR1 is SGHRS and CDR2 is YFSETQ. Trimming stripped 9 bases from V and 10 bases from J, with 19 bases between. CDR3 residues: CATTRGLAVELFF. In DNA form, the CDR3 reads TGCGCCACCACCCGGGGGCTCGCCGTGGAGCTGTTTTTT.

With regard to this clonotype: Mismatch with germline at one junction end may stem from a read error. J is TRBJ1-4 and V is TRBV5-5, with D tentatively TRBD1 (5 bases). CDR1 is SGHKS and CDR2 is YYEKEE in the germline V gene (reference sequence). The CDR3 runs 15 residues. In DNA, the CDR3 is TGTACCAGCAGCGGGGGACGGTCAACTAATGAAAAACTGTTTTTT. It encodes CTSSGGRSTNEKLFF. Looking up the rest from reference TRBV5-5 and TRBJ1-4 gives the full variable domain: DAGVTQSPTHLIKTRGQQVTLRCSPISGHKSVSWYQQVLGQGPQFIFQYYEKEERGRGNFPDRFSARQFPNYSSELNVNALLLGDSALYLCTSSGGRSTNEKLFFGSGTQLSVL.

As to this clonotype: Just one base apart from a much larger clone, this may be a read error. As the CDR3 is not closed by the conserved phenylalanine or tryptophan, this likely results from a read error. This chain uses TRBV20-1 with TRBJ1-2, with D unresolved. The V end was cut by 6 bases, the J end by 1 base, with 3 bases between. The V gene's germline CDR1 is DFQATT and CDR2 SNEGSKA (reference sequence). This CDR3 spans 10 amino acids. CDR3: CSALNYGYTS. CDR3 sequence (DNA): TGCAGTGCGCTTAACTATGGCTACACCTCC.